The TCR beta chain under discussion was sequenced for a study of OX40 agonist ivuxolimab in advanced cancers. Method: immunoSEQ multiplex PCR; TCRdb's copy keeps in-frame clones and lacks some. The sample contains about 45,000 clones, about 90% of which appear only once. This CDR3 comprises 14 residues. Trimming cost V 2 bases and J 3 bases, with 8 bases left between them. Germline loops: CDR1 MDHEN, CDR2 SYDVKM. The TCR originated in an adult with an advanced solid tumor such as melanoma, head and neck, liver or kidney cancer. The material was CD4+ or CD8+ T cells sorted from blood, obtained in a trial of the OX40 agonist ivuxolimab. This chain links TRBV28 with TRBJ1-5; D perhaps matches TRBD1 (6 bases). The CDR3 spells CASSLGGANQPQHF. For the CDR3, the DNA is TGTGCCAGCAGTTTAGGGGGGGCCAATCAGCCCCAGCATTTT. The variable domain in full, completed from reference TRBV28 and TRBJ1-5, reads DVKVTQSSRYLVKRTGEKVFLECVQDMDHENMFWYRQDPGLGLRLIYFSYDVKMKEKGDIPEGYSVSREKKERFSLILESASTNQTSMYLCASSLGGANQPQHFGDGTRLSIL.